These 4 T cell receptor beta chains were sequenced from one sample in a study of T-cell memory formation after mild COVID-19. Each CDR3 protein gets one entry after TCRdb re-called the 5' RACE reads with MiXCR. The sample contains about 55,000 distinct CDR3 sequences, around a tenth of which appear only once. Sequencing was carried out using PBMCs or a T cell subset sorted from them (not recorded which). The receptors were sampled from a man aged 18 to 35 who had mild COVID-19 (a few samples of this study predate the infection). Cell type and time point are not known.

This clonotype occurred many times. The genes are TRBV20-1 and TRBJ1-4, with 9 bases aligning to TRBD1. From germline, CDR1 is DFQATT and CDR2 SNEGSKA (reference sequence). The CDR3 runs to 14 residues. The junction had 3 bases not matched to a gene; V was cut back by 2 bases and J by 5 bases. The DNA for the CDR3 is TGCAGTGCTAGACCCGGACAGGGGAATGAAAAACTGTTTTTT. It specifies CSARPGQGNEKLFF.

J is TRBJ1-2 and V is TRBV7-9; no definite D call. The germline CDR1 and CDR2 sequences are SEHNR and FQNEAQ (reference sequence). The CDR3 covers 15 residues. The V end lost 4 bases, the J end lost 4 bases, and 16 bases lay between the germline ends. CDR3 nucleotides: TGTGCCAGCAGCTCCCCGCAGCCGGGCCTCTATGGCTACACCTTC. This encodes CASSSPQPGLYGYTF.

J is TRBJ1-3 and V is TRBV4-1, with D perhaps TRBD1 (5 bases). The CDR3 is made up of 16 amino acids. The V end lost 4 bases, the J end lost 4 bases, and 17 bases lay between the germline ends. Per the germline V gene, CDR1 is MGHRA and CDR2 is YSYEKL. CDR3 in DNA: TGCGCCAGCAGCCTAACGACAGCCTCGGGGGGAAACACCATATATTTT. Its protein is CASSLTTASGGNTIYF.

This sequence joins TRBV10-3 and TRBJ1-1; TRBD1 aligns across 7 bases. V lost 3 bases, J lost 0 bases, and 7 bases stayed unmatched. The CDR3 loop spans 16 amino acids. CDR1 ENHRY and CDR2 SYGVKD come from the germline V gene. This CDR3 reads CAISDPGQVLNTEAFF. The CDR3 coding sequence is TGTGCCATCAGTGACCCTGGACAGGTTTTGAACACTGAAGCTTTCTTT.